Below are 18 T cell receptor beta chains sequenced from a single sample in a study of vaccination and CD4 T cells after COVID-19. These receptors are not linked to any known antigen. Sequencing of the DNA from cultured CD4+ T cells was carried out with the Oncomine TCR Beta short-read assay. From the PCR reads, TCRdb called clonotypes with MiXCR, one entry per CDR3 protein. This table holds about 14,000 distinct CDR3 sequences, about 30% found once. As to treatment: roughly nine-day PBMC culture with coronavirus spike peptide pools or control peptides (ViraFEST assay). Sample: CD4+ T cells from blood, cultured in vitro, taken after SARS-CoV-2 vaccination. These receptors all stem from a human donor who had recovered from COVID-19.

The chain employs TRBV20-1 and TRBJ2-5; no reliable D call. Between the trimmed V and J ends, which lost 1 base and 7 bases, there was a span of 19 bases. This CDR3 has 15 amino acids. Germline-derived CDR1 and CDR2 are DFQATT and SNEGSKA (reference sequence). In nucleotides, the CDR3 is TGCAGTGCTAGAGTACCAGGCGCGGTCTCGACGACCCAGTACTTC. This sequence encodes CSARVPGAVSTTQYF.

J is TRBJ2-6 and V is TRBV27, with no clear D. Trimming pared 5 bases from V and 0 bases from J, leaving 8 bases between. CDR1 is MNHEY and CDR2 is SMNVEV in the germline V gene (reference sequence). The CDR3 is made up of 15 amino acids. This CDR3 is CASSPWASGANVLTF. CDR3 in DNA: TGTGCCAGCAGTCCCTGGGCCTCTGGGGCCAACGTCCTGACTTTC.

V and J are TRBV6-2 or TRBV6-3 and TRBJ2-3; D gene unclear. V lost 5 bases and J lost 0, with 9 bases in between. The length of the CDR3 is 14 residues. CDR1 and CDR2 (germline): MNHEY, SVGEGT. This CDR3 is CASSRTRSTDTQYF. CDR3 bases: TGTGCCAGCAGTCGAACCCGGAGCACAGATACGCAGTATTTT.

V and J are TRBV9 and TRBJ2-6; tentative D call: TRBD1 (5 bases). Germline assignment: CDR1 SGDLS and CDR2 YYNGEE. Trimming took 4 bases from V and 0 from J, leaving 14 bases between them. CDR3 length equals 17 residues. The CDR3 region is CASSPTVQVSGANVLTF. The CDR3, as DNA: TGTGCCAGCAGCCCCACAGTACAGGTCTCTGGGGCCAACGTCCTGACTTTC. Variable domain in full (rest from reference TRBV9 and TRBJ2-6): DSGVTQTPKHLITATGQRVTLRCSPRSGDLSVYWYQQSLDQGLQFLIQYYNGEERAKGNILERFSAQQFPDLHSELNLSSLELGDSALYFCASSPTVQVSGANVLTFGAGSRLTVL.

This clonotype was seen a handful of times. J is TRBJ2-3 and V is TRBV27; no clear D gene. Per the germline V gene, CDR1 is MNHEY and CDR2 is SMNVEV (reference sequence). The CDR3 is made up of 14 amino acids. Deletions cut 5 bases from V and 2 bases from J, with 11 bases between. CDR3 amino acids: CASSRAIVTDTQYF. In DNA form, the CDR3 reads TGTGCCAGCAGTCGGGCTATAGTCACAGATACGCAGTATTTT.

The genes are TRBV19 and TRBJ2-5; possible D gene TRBD1, 6 bases. The germline gives CDR1 LNHDA, CDR2 SQIVND (reference sequence). The CDR3 runs to 13 residues. Deletions cut 5 bases from V and 2 bases from J, with 9 bases between. DNA for the CDR3: TGTGCCAGTAGTGGAGGACAGCAAGAGACCCAGTACTTC. This gives the protein CASSGGQQETQYF.

The table lists this clonotype with a few counts. The chain joins TRBV4-2 to TRBJ2-5, with 10 positions matching TRBD2. V gave up 4 bases and J gave up 5 bases; unmatched junction bases: 7. CDR1 and CDR2 from the germline V gene are LGHNA and YNFKEQ. The CDR3 is 15 amino acids. CDR3 sequence reads: CASSPLAGGGETQYF. For the CDR3, the DNA is TGTGCCAGCAGCCCATTAGCGGGAGGTGGGGAGACCCAGTACTTC.

The rearrangement joins TRBV27 to TRBJ2-1, with 7 bases aligning to TRBD2. There are 19 residues in the CDR3. CDR1 is MNHEY, CDR2 SMNVEV, per germline (reference sequence). V shed 8 bases, J shed 4 bases, and the junction held 23 bases outside the gene matches. The CDR3 here is CASRTLFPGLPTGYNEQFF. In nucleotides, the CDR3 is TGTGCCAGCCGTACACTCTTTCCGGGACTACCTACGGGTTACAATGAGCAGTTCTTC.

The chain employs TRBV6-1 and TRBJ2-7, with TRBD1 as a possible D gene (7 bases). Germline V CDR1 and CDR2: MNHNS, SASEGT. The CDR3 totals 13 residues. Trimming stripped 6 bases from V and 7 bases from J, with 16 bases between. The CDR3 sequence is CASSLPGGREQYF. The CDR3 DNA reads TGTGCCAGCAGCCTTCCAGGGGGGAGGGAGCAGTACTTC.

This clonotype was seen only a few times. The chain has TRBV7-9 and TRBJ2-5; possibly TRBD2 for D (7 bases). V lost 1 base to trimming and J lost 0 bases, with 9 bases between them. This CDR3 comprises 15 residues. The V gene's germline CDR1 is SEHNR and CDR2 FQNEAQ (reference sequence). The CDR3 DNA reads as TGTGCCAGCAGCTTAGAGGGGGGGTACCAAGAGACCCAGTACTTC. It translates to CASSLEGGYQETQYF.

The V and J genes are TRBV12-3 or TRBV12-4 and TRBJ1-1; maybe TRBD1 (5 bases). This CDR3 is 14 amino acids long. With 7 bases removed from V and 3 bases from J, the gap between germline ends came to 15 bases. The chain's CDR3 is CASTLRGVDTEAFF. As DNA, the CDR3 is TGTGCCAGCACCCTCCGGGGGGTGGACACTGAAGCTTTCTTT.

The J gene is TRBJ1-5, the V gene TRBV6-1; maybe TRBD1 (6 bases). CDR3 length equals 16 residues. The germline CDR1 and CDR2 sequences are MNHNS and SASEGT. Trimming removed 6 bases at V and 8 bases at J, with 23 bases between. The CDR3 nucleotides read TGTGCCAGCAGCGGGAGAGACACAGGGTGGATTGAGCCCCAGCATTTT. It encodes CASSGRDTGWIEPQHF.

The CDR3 protein is CASSQGLAGEETQYF. The CDR3 nucleotides read TGCGCCAGCAGCCAGGGACTAGCGGGAGAAGAGACCCAGTACTTC. V gene TRBV5-1 combines with J gene TRBJ2-5; 14 positions agree with TRBD2. Germline V gene data show CDR1 as SGHRS and CDR2 as YFSETQ. This CDR3 spans 15 amino acids. Trimming at V came to 4 bases and at J to 3 bases, leaving 2 bases not matched to a gene.

This clonotype has only a few counts. V is TRBV28 and J is TRBJ1-5; 9 positions agree with TRBD1. The CDR3 contains 14 residues. Trimming cost V 2 bases and J 7 bases; bases outside gene matches: 3. Germline V gives CDR1 MDHEN, CDR2 SYDVKM. The CDR3 sequence is CASSLGTGSQPQHF. Written as DNA, the CDR3 is TGTGCCAGCAGTTTAGGGACAGGGTCCCAGCCCCAGCATTTT.

This clonotype was detected only a few times. This chain connects TRBV28 to TRBJ1-6; D might be TRBD1 (5 bases). The CDR3 extends over 16 amino acids. CDR1 and CDR2 from the germline V gene are MDHEN and SYDVKM. Trimming took 6 bases from V and 5 from J, leaving 17 bases between them. The CDR3 region is CASSRWGGGDNSPLHF. Written as DNA, the CDR3 is TGTGCCAGCAGCCGTTGGGGAGGAGGGGATAATTCACCCCTCCACTTT.

This sequence joins TRBV12-3 or TRBV12-4 and TRBJ1-1, with D possibly TRBD1 on 5 matching bases. The V end was cut by 3 bases, the J end by 0 bases, with 11 bases between. The length of the CDR3 is 15 residues. The CDR3 sequence is CASSFLRGVNTEAFF. In DNA, the CDR3 is TGTGCCAGCAGTTTCCTTCGGGGGGTGAACACTGAAGCTTTCTTT.

The genes are TRBV28 and TRBJ1-5; D call uncertain. The CDR3 totals 12 residues. Germline CDR1 and CDR2: MDHEN and SYDVKM. The V gene lost 4 bases and the J gene lost 7 bases, with 8 bases spanning the gap. The CDR3 here is CASSSNNQPQHF. DNA for the CDR3: TGTGCCAGCAGTTCAAATAACCAGCCCCAGCATTTT.

The rearrangement joins TRBV20-1 to TRBJ1-2, with a tentative D call TRBD1 (5 bases). The V and J ends lost 6 bases and 7 bases respectively, with 15 bases between them. The CDR3 loop spans 12 amino acids. Germline V gene data show CDR1 as DFQATT and CDR2 as SNEGSKA (reference sequence). CDR3 residues: CSAPNQGGGYTF. The CDR3 nucleotides are TGCAGTGCCCCGAATCAGGGCGGTGGCTACACCTTC.